Below, 20 T cell receptor beta chains from the same sample are listed, as sequenced in a study of T-cell memory formation after mild COVID-19. TCRdb re-called the 5' RACE reads with MiXCR, one entry per CDR3 protein. There are approximately 440,000 distinct CDR3 sequences in the sample; 20% occur only once, and about 8.8% lies in the top ten. What was sequenced was PBMCs or a T cell subset sorted from them (not recorded which). These TCRs come from an adult woman who had mild COVID-19 (a few samples of this study predate the infection). Cell type and time point are not known.

This clonotype has more than one count but fewer than ten. The chain carries TRBV12-3 or TRBV12-4 and TRBJ2-7; D is tentatively TRBD1 or TRBD2 (5 bases each). V was pared by 6 bases and J by 3 bases, with 15 bases between. CDR3 length equals 14 residues. This CDR3 is CASRHPGTLYEQYF. DNA of the CDR3: TGTGCCAGCAGACACCCCGGGACCCTCTACGAGCAGTACTTC.

This clonotype has just a few counts. V and J are TRBV20-1 and TRBJ2-7, with D perhaps matching TRBD2 (5 bases). The ends were cut back, 7 bases at V and 2 bases at J, with 9 bases in the middle. Germline V gives CDR1 DFQATT, CDR2 SNEGSKA (reference sequence). The CDR3 spans 11 residues. CDR3 sequence: CSGLGAYEQYF. CDR3 nucleotide sequence: TGCAGTGGTCTCGGGGCCTACGAGCAGTACTTC.

V usage is TRBV12-3 or TRBV12-4 and J usage is TRBJ2-7; 11 positions agree with TRBD2. The CDR3 length is 14 residues. V was pared by 6 bases and J by 5 bases, with 6 bases of the junction left unmatched. CDR3 in amino acids: CASRGSGRANEQYF. Written as DNA, the CDR3 is TGTGCCAGCAGGGGTAGCGGGAGGGCCAACGAGCAGTACTTC.

This chain joins TRBV11-2 and TRBJ2-1; 7 positions agree with TRBD2. J lost 9 bases, V lost 0 bases, and 5 bases had no gene match. CDR1 SGHAT and CDR2 FQNNGV come from the germline V gene. This CDR3 is 14 amino acids long. The CDR3 region is CASSLERESGEQFF. The CDR3 DNA is TGTGCCAGCAGCTTAGAGCGGGAGTCAGGTGAGCAGTTCTTC.

This rearrangement joins TRBV7-9 to TRBJ2-3; the match to TRBD2 covers 10 bases. There are 16 residues in the CDR3. Germline V lookup: CDR1 SEHNR, CDR2 FQNEAQ (reference sequence). J lost 1 base, V lost 4 bases, and 5 bases had no gene match. The CDR3 spells CASSSGLAERTDTQYF. The CDR3 nucleotides are TGTGCCAGCAGCTCTGGACTAGCGGAGCGCACAGATACGCAGTATTTT.

This clonotype occurred a few times. V and J are TRBV27 and TRBJ1-5, with TRBD1 as a possible D gene (6 bases). V was cut by 3 bases and J by 3 bases, with 18 bases left in between. The germline V gene encodes CDR1 MNHEY and CDR2 SMNVEV (reference sequence). This CDR3 contains 17 residues. The CDR3: CASSFKAGGGFNQPQHF. CDR3 sequence (DNA): TGTGCCAGCAGTTTTAAAGCAGGAGGGGGATTCAATCAGCCCCAGCATTTT.

This rearrangement joins TRBV29-1 to TRBJ1-2, with unresolved D. The CDR3 covers 14 residues. V was cut by 3 bases and J by 2 bases, with 13 bases left in between. Germline CDR1 SQVTM, CDR2 ANQGSEA. The DNA of the CDR3 is TGCAGCGTTGAGCCCCAGGACGGGAACTATGGCTACACCTTC. Its translation: CSVEPQDGNYGYTF. Full variable domain (remainder filled in from reference TRBV29-1 and TRBJ1-2): SAVISQKPSRDICQRGTSLTIQCQVDSQVTMMFWYRQQPGQSLTLIATANQGSEATYESGFVIDKFPISRPNLTFSTLTVSNMSPEDSSIYLCSVEPQDGNYGYTFGSGTRLTVV.

This chain connects TRBV10-3 to TRBJ2-2; 8 bases are a match to TRBD2. V shed 8 bases and J 7 bases; nucleotides not matched to a gene: 12. The CDR3 contains 15 residues. Germline loops: CDR1 ENHRY, CDR2 SYGVKD. The CDR3 protein is CAIGSGGPSNGELFF. DNA for the CDR3: TGTGCCATCGGATCGGGAGGGCCCTCTAACGGGGAGCTGTTTTTT.

V and J are TRBV7-9 and TRBJ2-7; TRBD2 matches 9 bases. The junction had 23 bases not matched to a gene; V was cut back by 3 bases and J by 2 bases. CDR1 is SEHNR, CDR2 FQNEAQ, per germline (reference sequence). The CDR3 covers 21 residues. The CDR3 nucleotides read TGTGCCAGCAGCTTCCCCGTAACTCCTAGCGGGGCCTTCCTTCCTACCTACGAGCAGTACTTC. This translates into CASSFPVTPSGAFLPTYEQYF.

In this sample, this clonotype turned up a few times. The chain uses TRBV18 and TRBJ1-1; D gene uncertain. This CDR3 is built from 12 residues. Germline CDR1 is KGHSH and CDR2 is LQKENI. V was pared by 6 bases and J by 7 bases, with 12 bases between. CDR3 residues: CASSLGAVEAFF. CDR3 in DNA: TGTGCCAGCTCGCTAGGAGCGGTTGAAGCTTTCTTT.

CDR3 nucleotide sequence: TGTGCCAGCAGTAACGCCGACTGGACGGTGAACACTGAAGCTTTCTTT. It translates to CASSNADWTVNTEAFF. The chain uses TRBV6-1 and TRBJ1-1; D remains ambiguous. Trimming pared 5 bases from V and 0 bases from J, leaving 16 bases between. The V gene's germline CDR1 is MNHNS and CDR2 SASEGT. The CDR3 is made up of 16 amino acids.

This chain uses TRBV5-1 with TRBJ2-7, with D tentatively TRBD2 (6 bases). V lost 3 bases to trimming and J lost 0 bases, with 19 bases between them. CDR1 SGHRS and CDR2 YFSETQ come from the germline V gene. The CDR3 length is 17 residues. The CDR3 DNA reads as TGCGCCAGCAGCTGGGGACGGGGACTCAGGAGCTCCTACGAGCAGTACTTC. As protein: CASSWGRGLRSSYEQYF.

In this sample, this clonotype turned up a few times. CDR3 protein: CASRPGTGPLEQYF. Written as DNA, the CDR3 is TGTGCCAGCAGGCCCGGGACAGGACCCCTCGAGCAGTACTTC. The chain uses TRBV6-1 and TRBJ2-7; 8 positions match TRBD1. Unmatched junction bases numbered 10, after V lost 6 bases and J lost 6 bases. The CDR3 extends over 14 amino acids. CDR1 MNHNS and CDR2 SASEGT come from the germline V gene.

In DNA, the CDR3 is TGTGCCAGCAGCCTGGACAGTCCAGGCCGCGATGAGCAGTTCTTC. Its protein is CASSLDSPGRDEQFF. The genes are TRBV6-1 and TRBJ2-1, with D maybe TRBD1 (6 bases). Germline assignment: CDR1 MNHNS and CDR2 SASEGT. Trimming cost V 6 bases and J 8 bases, with 20 bases left between them. The CDR3 runs 15 residues.

The chain has TRBV7-6 and TRBJ2-5; D may be TRBD1 (5 bases). Germline CDR1 SGHVS, CDR2 FNYEAQ. The CDR3 sequence is 15 residues long. V was pared by 0 bases and J by 1 base, with 9 bases between. This chain's CDR3 is CASSLAGQVQETQYF. CDR3 DNA sequence: TGTGCCAGCAGCTTAGCGGGGCAGGTCCAAGAGACCCAGTACTTC.

The CDR3 region is CASSVSSGTGTDTQYF. In nucleotides, the CDR3 is TGTGCCAGCAGCGTAAGCAGCGGGACAGGCACAGATACGCAGTATTTT. The rearrangement joins TRBV9 to TRBJ2-3, with D perhaps being TRBD1 or TRBD2 (7 bases each). V dropped 1 base and J dropped 1 base, with 13 bases sitting between them. This CDR3 spans 16 amino acids. Germline V gene lookup returns CDR1 SGDLS and CDR2 YYNGEE.

This clonotype occurred many times. The chain combines TRBV11-2 with TRBJ2-5; D tentatively fits TRBD1 or TRBD2 (6 bases each). The CDR3 is made up of 14 amino acids. Germline assignment: CDR1 SGHAT and CDR2 FQNNGV. V dropped 4 bases and J dropped 2 bases, with 11 bases sitting between them. The CDR3 DNA sequence: TGTGCCAGCAGCTGGGGGGCCAGACAAGAGACCCAGTACTTC. Translation gives CASSWGARQETQYF.

This clonotype has only a few counts. One end of the junction fails to match germline, which may point to a read error. CDR3 nucleotides: TGTGCCAGCAGTCTATCTTCGCACACCGAAGCTTTCTTT. This gives the protein CASSLSSHTEAFF. The rearrangement links TRBV27 to TRBJ1-1; D is ambiguous. The CDR3 is 13 residues long. Germline values: CDR1 MNHEY, CDR2 SMNVEV (reference sequence).

V gene TRBV19 combines with J gene TRBJ2-1, with 7 bases fitting TRBD2. The V gene end was trimmed by 7 bases and the J gene end by 5 bases; junction bases not matched to a gene: 5. In germline, CDR1 is LNHDA, CDR2 SQIVND (reference sequence). The CDR3 runs to 13 residues. This CDR3 is CASKASGNNEQFF. CDR3 nucleotide sequence: TGTGCCAGTAAGGCTAGCGGAAACAATGAGCAGTTCTTC.

This chain uses TRBV7-8 with TRBJ2-2, with 8 bases identical to TRBD2. V shed 6 bases, J shed 3 bases, and the junction held 6 bases outside the gene matches. This CDR3 has 15 residues. Germline-derived CDR1 and CDR2 are SGHVS and FQNEAQ. The CDR3 DNA sequence: TGTGCCAGCAGTTTTCGGGGGGGGTACACCGGGGAGCTGTTTTTT. This gives the protein CASSFRGGYTGELFF.